This T cell receptor (beta chain) is from a study of OX40 agonist ivuxolimab in advanced cancers. As for the study in general: Patients in dose escalation had liver, melanoma, kidney or head and neck cancers. Findings and caveats of the study: CD4+ and CD8+ T cells in blood underwent clonal expansion by week 6 at 0.1 to 3.0 mg/kg.

Details on this clone: The antigen remains undetermined.

The CDR3 totals 15 residues. Germline V lookup: CDR1 MNHEY, CDR2 SVGAGI. Trimming at V came to 3 bases and at J to 2 bases, leaving 7 bases not matched to a gene. TCRdb's copy holds only in-frame clones and misses some; the assay was immunoSEQ multiplex PCR. This sample has more than 45,000 clones, with 75% to 80% found just once. Patients who had autoimmune disease history or got systemic immunosuppression were left out. Blood was sampled at baseline, cycle 4 day 1, and cycle 7 day 1. This receptor was taken from an adult with an advanced solid tumor such as melanoma, head and neck, liver or kidney cancer. The sequences come from CD4+ or CD8+ T cells sorted from blood, collected in a trial of the OX40 agonist ivuxolimab. This chain uses TRBV6-5 with TRBJ2-7; TRBD2 matches 7 bases. In nucleotides, the CDR3 is TGTGCCAGCAGTTATGGTGGGAGGGCCGCCTACGAGCAGTACTTC. Its protein is CASSYGGRAAYEQYF.